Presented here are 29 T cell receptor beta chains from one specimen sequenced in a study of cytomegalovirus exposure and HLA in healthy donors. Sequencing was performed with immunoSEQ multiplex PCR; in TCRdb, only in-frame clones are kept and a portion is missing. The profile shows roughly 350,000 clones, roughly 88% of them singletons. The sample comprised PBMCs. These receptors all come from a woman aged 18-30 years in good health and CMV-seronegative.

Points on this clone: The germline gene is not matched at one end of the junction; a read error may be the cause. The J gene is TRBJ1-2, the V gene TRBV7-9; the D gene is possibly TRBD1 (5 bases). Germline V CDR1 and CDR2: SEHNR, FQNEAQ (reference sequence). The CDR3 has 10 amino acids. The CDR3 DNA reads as TGTGCCAGCAGCTGGCAGGGTGTGTTCTTC. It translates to CASSWQGVFF. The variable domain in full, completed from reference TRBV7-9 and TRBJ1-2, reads DTGVSQNPRHKITKRGQNVTFRCDPISEHNRLYWYRQTLGQGPEFLTYFQNEAQLEKSRLLSDRFSAERPKGSFSTLEIQRTEQGDSAMYLCASSWQGVFFGSGTRLTVV.

The CDR3 reads CASSVQGEYGYTF. The CDR3 DNA reads as TGTGCCAGCAGCGTACAGGGGGAGTATGGCTACACCTTC. The chain employs TRBV6-1 and TRBJ1-2, with 8 bases identical to TRBD1. V trimming: 6 bases; J trimming: 5 bases; junction bases outside the gene matches: 5. Germline V CDR1 and CDR2: MNHNS, SASEGT. This CDR3 has 13 residues.

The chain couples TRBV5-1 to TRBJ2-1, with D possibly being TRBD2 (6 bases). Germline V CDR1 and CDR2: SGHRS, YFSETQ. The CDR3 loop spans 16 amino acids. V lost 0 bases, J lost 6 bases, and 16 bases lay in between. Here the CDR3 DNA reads TGCGCCAGCAGCTTGGACGTCGGGACTGCATCCAATGAGCAGTTCTTC. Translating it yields CASSLDVGTASNEQFF.

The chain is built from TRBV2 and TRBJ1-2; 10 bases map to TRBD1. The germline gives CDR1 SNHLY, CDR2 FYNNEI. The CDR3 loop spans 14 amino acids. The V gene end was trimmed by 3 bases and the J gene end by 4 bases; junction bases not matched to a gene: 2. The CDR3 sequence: CASSEGQGPYGYTF. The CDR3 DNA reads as TGTGCCAGCAGTGAGGGACAGGGGCCCTATGGCTACACCTTC.

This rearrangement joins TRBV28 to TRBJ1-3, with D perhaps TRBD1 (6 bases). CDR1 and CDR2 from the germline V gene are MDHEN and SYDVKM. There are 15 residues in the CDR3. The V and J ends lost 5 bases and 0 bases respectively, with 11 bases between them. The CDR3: CASSPRTASGNTIYF. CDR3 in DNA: TGTGCCAGCAGTCCCCGGACAGCCTCTGGAAACACCATATATTTT.

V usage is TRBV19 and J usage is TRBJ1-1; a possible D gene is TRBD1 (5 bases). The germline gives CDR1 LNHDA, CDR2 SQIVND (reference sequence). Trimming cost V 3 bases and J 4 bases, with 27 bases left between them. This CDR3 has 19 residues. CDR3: CASSISGGEGLKLLTEAFF. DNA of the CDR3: TGTGCCAGTAGTATTTCGGGAGGGGAGGGGTTGAAACTCCTCACTGAAGCTTTCTTT.

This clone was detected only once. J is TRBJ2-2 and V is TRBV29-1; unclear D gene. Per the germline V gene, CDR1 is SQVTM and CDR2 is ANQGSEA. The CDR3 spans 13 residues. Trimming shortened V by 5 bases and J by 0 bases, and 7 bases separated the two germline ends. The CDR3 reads CSVTDTNTGELFF. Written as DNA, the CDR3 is TGCAGCGTTACAGACACGAACACCGGGGAGCTGTTTTTT.

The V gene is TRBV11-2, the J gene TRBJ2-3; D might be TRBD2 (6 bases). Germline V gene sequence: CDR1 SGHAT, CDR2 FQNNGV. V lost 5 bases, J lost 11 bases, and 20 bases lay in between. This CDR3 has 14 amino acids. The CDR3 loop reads CASSPGDSLGGQYF. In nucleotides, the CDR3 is TGTGCCAGCAGCCCCGGGGACTCTCTGGGGGGGCAGTATTTT.

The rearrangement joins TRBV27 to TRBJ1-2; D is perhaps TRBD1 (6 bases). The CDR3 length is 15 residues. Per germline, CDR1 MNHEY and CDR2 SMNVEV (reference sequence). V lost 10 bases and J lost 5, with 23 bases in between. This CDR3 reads CATSGGAALGYGYTF. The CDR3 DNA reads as TGTGCCACCTCCGGGGGGGCCGCCCTAGGGTATGGCTACACCTTC.

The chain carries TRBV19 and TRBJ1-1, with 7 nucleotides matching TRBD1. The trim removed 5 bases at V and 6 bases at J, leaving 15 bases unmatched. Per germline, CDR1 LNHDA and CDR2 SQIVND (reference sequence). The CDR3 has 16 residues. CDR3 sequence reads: CASSAVGTAGKAEAFF. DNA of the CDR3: TGTGCCAGTAGTGCCGTCGGGACAGCCGGGAAGGCTGAAGCTTTCTTT.

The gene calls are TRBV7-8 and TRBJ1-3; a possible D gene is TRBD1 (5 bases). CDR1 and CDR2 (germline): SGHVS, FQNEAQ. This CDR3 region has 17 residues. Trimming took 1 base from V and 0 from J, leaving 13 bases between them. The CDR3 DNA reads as TGTGCCAGCAGCTTAGTATCCAGGGCTTACTCTGGAAACACCATATATTTT. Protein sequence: CASSLVSRAYSGNTIYF.

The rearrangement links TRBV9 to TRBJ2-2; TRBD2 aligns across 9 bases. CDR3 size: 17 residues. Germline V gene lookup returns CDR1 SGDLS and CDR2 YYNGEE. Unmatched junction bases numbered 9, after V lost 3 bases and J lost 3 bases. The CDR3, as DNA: TGTGCCAGCAGCGAGGGAGGGCTAGCGGGATACACCGGGGAGCTGTTTTTT. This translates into CASSEGGLAGYTGELFF.

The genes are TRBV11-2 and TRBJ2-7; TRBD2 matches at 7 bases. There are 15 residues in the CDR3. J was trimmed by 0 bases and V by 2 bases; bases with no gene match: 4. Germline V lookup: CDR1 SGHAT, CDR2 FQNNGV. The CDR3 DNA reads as TGTGCCAGCAGCTTAAGTAGCGGGTACTCCTACGAGCAGTACTTC. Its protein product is CASSLSSGYSYEQYF.

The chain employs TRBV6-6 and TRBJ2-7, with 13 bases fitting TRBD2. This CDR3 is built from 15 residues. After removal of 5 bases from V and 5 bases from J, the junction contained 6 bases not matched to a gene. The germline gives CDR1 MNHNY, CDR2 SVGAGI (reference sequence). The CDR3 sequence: CASSPGLAGVDEQYF. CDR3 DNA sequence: TGTGCCAGCAGTCCCGGACTAGCGGGAGTGGACGAGCAGTACTTC.

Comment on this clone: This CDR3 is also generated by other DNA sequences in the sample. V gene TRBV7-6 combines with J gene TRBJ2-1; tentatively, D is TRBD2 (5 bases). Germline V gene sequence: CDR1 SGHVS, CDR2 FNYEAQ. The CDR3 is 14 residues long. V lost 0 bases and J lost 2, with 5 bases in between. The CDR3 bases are TGTGCCAGCAGCTTAGCGCGGGCCTACAATGAGCAGTTCTTC. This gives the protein CASSLARAYNEQFF.

In DNA, the CDR3 is TGTGCCAGCGGGGACAGGGCCTCCTACGAGCAGTACTTC. Translated: CASGDRASYEQYF. This chain connects TRBV6-5 to TRBJ2-7, with TRBD1 matching over 9 bases. Trimming at V came to 8 bases and at J to 0 bases, leaving 2 bases not matched to a gene. The length of the CDR3 is 13 residues. Per germline, CDR1 MNHEY and CDR2 SVGAGI.

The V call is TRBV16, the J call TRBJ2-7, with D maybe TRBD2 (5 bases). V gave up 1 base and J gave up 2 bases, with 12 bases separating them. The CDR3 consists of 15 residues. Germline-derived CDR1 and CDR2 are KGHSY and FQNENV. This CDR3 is CASSQWTGNTYEQYF. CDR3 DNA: TGTGCCAGCAGCCAATGGACGGGGAACACCTACGAGCAGTACTTC.

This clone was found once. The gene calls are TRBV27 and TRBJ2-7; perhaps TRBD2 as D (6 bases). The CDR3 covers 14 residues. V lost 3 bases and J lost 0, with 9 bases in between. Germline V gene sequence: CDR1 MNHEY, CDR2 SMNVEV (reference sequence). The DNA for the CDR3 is TGTGCCAGCAGTTTTGGCGGGAACTCCTACGAGCAGTACTTC. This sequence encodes CASSFGGNSYEQYF.

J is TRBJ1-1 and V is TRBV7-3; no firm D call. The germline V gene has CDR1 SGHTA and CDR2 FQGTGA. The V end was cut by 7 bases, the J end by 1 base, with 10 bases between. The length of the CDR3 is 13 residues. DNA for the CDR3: TGTGCCAGCACCCAAGCGGAGAACACTGAAGCTTTCTTT. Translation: CASTQAENTEAFF.

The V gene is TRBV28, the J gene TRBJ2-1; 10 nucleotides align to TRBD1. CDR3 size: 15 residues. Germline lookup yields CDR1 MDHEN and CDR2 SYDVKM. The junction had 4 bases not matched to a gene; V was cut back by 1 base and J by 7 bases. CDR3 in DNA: TGTGCCAGCAGTTTATTTGGGACAGGGGTAAATGAGCAGTTCTTC. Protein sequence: CASSLFGTGVNEQFF.

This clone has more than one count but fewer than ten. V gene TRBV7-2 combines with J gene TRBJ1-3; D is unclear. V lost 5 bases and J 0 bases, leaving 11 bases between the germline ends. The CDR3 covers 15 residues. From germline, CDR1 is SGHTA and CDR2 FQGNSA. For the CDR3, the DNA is TGTGCCAGCAGCCGGGGAGCAACCTCTGGAAACACCATATATTTT. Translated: CASSRGATSGNTIYF. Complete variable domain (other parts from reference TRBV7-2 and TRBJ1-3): GAGVSQSPSNKVTEKGKDVELRCDPISGHTALYWYRQSLGQGLEFLIYFQGNSAPDKSGLPSDRFSAERTGGSVSTLTIQRTQQEDSAVYLCASSRGATSGNTIYFGEGSWLTVV.

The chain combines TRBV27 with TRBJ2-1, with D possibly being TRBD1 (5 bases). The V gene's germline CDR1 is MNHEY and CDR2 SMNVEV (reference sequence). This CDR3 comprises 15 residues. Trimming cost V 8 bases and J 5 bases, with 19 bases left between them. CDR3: CASATMGLQHNEQFF. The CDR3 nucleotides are TGTGCCAGCGCCACAATGGGGCTACAGCACAATGAGCAGTTCTTC.

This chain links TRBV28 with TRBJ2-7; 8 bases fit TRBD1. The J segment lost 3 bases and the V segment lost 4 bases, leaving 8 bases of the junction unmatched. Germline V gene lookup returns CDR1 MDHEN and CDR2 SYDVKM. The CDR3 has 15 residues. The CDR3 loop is CASSSQGAGDYEQYF. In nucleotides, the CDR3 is TGTGCCAGCAGTTCCCAGGGGGCCGGGGACTACGAGCAGTACTTC.

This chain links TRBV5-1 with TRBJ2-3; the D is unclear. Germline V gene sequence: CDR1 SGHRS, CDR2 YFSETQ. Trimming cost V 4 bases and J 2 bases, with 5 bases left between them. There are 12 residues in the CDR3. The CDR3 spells CASSQNTDTQYF. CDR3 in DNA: TGCGCCAGCAGCCAAAACACAGATACGCAGTATTTT.

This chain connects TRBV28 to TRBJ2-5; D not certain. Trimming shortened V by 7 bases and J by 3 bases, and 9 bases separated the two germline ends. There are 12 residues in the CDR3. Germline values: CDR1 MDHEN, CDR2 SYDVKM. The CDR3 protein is CASTSLEETQYF. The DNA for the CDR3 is TGTGCCAGCACCTCCCTCGAAGAGACCCAGTACTTC.

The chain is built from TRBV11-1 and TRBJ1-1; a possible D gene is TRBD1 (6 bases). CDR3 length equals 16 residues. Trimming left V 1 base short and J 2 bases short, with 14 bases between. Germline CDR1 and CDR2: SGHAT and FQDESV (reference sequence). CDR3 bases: TGTGCCAGCAGCTTAGAGGGGGGGACTGGAAACACTGAAGCTTTCTTT. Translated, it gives CASSLEGGTGNTEAFF.

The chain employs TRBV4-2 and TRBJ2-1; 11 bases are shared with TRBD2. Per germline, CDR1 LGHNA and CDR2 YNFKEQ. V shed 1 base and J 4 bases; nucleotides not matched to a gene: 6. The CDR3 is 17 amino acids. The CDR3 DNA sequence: TGTGCCAGCAGCCAAGCCCAACTAGCGGGAGCTTACAATGAGCAGTTCTTC. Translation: CASSQAQLAGAYNEQFF.

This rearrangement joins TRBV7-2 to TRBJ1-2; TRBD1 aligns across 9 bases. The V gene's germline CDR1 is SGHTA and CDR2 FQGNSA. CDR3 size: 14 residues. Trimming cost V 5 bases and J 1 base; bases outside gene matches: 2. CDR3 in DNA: TGTGCCAGCAGCCTGGGACAGGGTAACTATGGCTACACCTTC. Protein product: CASSLGQGNYGYTF.

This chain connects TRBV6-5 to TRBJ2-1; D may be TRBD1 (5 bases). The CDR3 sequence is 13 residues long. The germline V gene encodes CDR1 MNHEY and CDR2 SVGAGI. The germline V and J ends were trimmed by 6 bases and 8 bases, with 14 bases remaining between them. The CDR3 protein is CASRLRGTDEQFF. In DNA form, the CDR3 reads TGTGCCAGCAGGTTAAGGGGTACGGATGAGCAGTTCTTC.